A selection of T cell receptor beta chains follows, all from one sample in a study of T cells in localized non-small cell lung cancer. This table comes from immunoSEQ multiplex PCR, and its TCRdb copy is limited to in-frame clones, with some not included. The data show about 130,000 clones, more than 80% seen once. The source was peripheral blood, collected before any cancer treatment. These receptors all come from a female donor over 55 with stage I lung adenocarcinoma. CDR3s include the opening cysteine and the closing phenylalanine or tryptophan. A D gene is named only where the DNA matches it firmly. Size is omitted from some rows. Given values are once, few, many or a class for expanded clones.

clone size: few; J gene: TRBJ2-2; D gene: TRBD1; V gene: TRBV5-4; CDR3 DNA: TGTGCCAGCAGCTTGGCGGACAGGGCGTCCGGGGAGCTGTTTTTT; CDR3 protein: CASSLADRASGELFF
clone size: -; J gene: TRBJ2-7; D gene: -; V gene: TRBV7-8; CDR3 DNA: TGTGCCAGCAGCTCCAAGTACGAGCAGTACTTC; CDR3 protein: CASSSKYEQYF
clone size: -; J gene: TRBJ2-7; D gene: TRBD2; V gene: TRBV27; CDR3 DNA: TGTGCCAGCAGCACCACCACTAGCGGGCCCCTCTACGAGCAGTACTTC; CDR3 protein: CASSTTTSGPLYEQYF
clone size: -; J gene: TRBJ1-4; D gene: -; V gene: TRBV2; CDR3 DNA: TGTGCCGGCCAGGGGCTTGGAAAACTGTTTTTT; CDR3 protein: CAGQGLGKLFF
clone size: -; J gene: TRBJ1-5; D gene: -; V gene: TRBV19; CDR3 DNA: TGTGCCAGTATGGGCTGGGGCAGGGAGATTTATCAGCCCCAGCATTTT; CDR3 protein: CASMGWGREIYQPQHF
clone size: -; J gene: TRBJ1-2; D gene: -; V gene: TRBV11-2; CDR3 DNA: TGTGCCAGCAGCCTGACGGGCGGAGAGTATGGCTACACCTTC; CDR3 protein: CASSLTGGEYGYTF
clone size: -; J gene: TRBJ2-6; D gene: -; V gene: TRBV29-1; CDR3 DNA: TGCAGCGCTCGAGCTAGCTCTGGGGCCAACGTCCTGACTTTC; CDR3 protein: CSARASSGANVLTF
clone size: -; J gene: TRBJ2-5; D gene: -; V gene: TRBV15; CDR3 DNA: TGTGCCACCGGGGCGGACGACAAAGGGGAGACCCAGTACTTC; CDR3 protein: CATGADDKGETQYF
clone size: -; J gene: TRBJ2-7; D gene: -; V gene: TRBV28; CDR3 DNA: TGTGCCAGCAGTTTCAGAGCCGAGCAGTACTTC; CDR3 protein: CASSFRAEQYF
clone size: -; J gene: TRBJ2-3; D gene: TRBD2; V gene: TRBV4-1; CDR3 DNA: TGCGCCAGCAGCCAAGATCGGGGACTAGCGGGAACAGATACGCAGTATTTT; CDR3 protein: CASSQDRGLAGTDTQYF
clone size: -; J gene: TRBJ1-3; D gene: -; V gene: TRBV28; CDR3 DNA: TGTGCCAGCAGGGCCTCTGGAAACACCATATATTTT; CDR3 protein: CASRASGNTIYF
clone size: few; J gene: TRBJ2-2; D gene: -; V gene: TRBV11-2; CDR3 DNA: TGTGCCAGCAGCTTAATTAAGCGGCTCGCGAACACCGGGGAGCTGTTTTTT; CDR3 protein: CASSLIKRLANTGELFF
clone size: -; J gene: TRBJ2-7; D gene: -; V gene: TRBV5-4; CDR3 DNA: TGTGCCAGCAGCCCCCCCGGCAGGGTTCCTTACGAGCAGTACTTC; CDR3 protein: CASSPPGRVPYEQYF
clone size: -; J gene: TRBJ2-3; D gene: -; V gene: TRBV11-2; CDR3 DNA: TGTGCCAGCAGCTTAGATTTGGCTAGCGACACAGATACGCAGTATTTT; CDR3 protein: CASSLDLASDTDTQYF
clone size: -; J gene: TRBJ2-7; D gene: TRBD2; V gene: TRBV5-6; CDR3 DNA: TGTGCCAGCAGCTTGGAGGCCAGCGGGAGCTACGAGCAGTACTTC; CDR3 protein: CASSLEASGSYEQYF
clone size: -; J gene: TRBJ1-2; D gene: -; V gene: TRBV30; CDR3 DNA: TGTGCCTGGAACTCGGAGCCCTATGGCTACACCTTC; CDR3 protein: CAWNSEPYGYTF
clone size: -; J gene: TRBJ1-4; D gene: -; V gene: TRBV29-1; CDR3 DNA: TGCAGCGTTGAAGAACAGAGAGAAGAAAAACTGTTTTTT; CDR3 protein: CSVEEQREEKLFF
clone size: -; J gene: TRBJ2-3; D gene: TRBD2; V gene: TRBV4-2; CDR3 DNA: TGTGCCAGCAGCCAAGATCAGCGGGGTGGGACAGATACGCAGTATTTT; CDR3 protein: CASSQDQRGGTDTQYF
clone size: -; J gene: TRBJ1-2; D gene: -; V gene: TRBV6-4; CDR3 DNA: TGTGCCAGCAGTGACGGGACATCCGGCTACACCTTC; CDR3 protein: CASSDGTSGYTF
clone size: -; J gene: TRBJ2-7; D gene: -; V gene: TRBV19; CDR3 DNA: TGTGCCAGTAGTGCCGACAGGAGCTCCTACGAGCAGTACTTC; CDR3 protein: CASSADRSSYEQYF
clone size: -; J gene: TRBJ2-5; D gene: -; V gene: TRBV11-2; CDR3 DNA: TGTGCCAGCAGCTTAGGAAGGGGGATAGCAGGCTTTTTGGAGACCCAGTACTTC; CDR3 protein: CASSLGRGIAGFLETQYF
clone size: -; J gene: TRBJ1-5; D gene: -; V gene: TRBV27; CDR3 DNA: TGTGCCAGCAGTCAAGGGAGGGGAAATCAGCCCCAGCATTTT; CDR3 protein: CASSQGRGNQPQHF
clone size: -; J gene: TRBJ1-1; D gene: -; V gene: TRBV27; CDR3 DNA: TGTGCCAGCAGTTTAACCCCCTTCGGAGATTACCGGGCTTTCTTT; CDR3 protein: CASSLTPFGDYRAFF